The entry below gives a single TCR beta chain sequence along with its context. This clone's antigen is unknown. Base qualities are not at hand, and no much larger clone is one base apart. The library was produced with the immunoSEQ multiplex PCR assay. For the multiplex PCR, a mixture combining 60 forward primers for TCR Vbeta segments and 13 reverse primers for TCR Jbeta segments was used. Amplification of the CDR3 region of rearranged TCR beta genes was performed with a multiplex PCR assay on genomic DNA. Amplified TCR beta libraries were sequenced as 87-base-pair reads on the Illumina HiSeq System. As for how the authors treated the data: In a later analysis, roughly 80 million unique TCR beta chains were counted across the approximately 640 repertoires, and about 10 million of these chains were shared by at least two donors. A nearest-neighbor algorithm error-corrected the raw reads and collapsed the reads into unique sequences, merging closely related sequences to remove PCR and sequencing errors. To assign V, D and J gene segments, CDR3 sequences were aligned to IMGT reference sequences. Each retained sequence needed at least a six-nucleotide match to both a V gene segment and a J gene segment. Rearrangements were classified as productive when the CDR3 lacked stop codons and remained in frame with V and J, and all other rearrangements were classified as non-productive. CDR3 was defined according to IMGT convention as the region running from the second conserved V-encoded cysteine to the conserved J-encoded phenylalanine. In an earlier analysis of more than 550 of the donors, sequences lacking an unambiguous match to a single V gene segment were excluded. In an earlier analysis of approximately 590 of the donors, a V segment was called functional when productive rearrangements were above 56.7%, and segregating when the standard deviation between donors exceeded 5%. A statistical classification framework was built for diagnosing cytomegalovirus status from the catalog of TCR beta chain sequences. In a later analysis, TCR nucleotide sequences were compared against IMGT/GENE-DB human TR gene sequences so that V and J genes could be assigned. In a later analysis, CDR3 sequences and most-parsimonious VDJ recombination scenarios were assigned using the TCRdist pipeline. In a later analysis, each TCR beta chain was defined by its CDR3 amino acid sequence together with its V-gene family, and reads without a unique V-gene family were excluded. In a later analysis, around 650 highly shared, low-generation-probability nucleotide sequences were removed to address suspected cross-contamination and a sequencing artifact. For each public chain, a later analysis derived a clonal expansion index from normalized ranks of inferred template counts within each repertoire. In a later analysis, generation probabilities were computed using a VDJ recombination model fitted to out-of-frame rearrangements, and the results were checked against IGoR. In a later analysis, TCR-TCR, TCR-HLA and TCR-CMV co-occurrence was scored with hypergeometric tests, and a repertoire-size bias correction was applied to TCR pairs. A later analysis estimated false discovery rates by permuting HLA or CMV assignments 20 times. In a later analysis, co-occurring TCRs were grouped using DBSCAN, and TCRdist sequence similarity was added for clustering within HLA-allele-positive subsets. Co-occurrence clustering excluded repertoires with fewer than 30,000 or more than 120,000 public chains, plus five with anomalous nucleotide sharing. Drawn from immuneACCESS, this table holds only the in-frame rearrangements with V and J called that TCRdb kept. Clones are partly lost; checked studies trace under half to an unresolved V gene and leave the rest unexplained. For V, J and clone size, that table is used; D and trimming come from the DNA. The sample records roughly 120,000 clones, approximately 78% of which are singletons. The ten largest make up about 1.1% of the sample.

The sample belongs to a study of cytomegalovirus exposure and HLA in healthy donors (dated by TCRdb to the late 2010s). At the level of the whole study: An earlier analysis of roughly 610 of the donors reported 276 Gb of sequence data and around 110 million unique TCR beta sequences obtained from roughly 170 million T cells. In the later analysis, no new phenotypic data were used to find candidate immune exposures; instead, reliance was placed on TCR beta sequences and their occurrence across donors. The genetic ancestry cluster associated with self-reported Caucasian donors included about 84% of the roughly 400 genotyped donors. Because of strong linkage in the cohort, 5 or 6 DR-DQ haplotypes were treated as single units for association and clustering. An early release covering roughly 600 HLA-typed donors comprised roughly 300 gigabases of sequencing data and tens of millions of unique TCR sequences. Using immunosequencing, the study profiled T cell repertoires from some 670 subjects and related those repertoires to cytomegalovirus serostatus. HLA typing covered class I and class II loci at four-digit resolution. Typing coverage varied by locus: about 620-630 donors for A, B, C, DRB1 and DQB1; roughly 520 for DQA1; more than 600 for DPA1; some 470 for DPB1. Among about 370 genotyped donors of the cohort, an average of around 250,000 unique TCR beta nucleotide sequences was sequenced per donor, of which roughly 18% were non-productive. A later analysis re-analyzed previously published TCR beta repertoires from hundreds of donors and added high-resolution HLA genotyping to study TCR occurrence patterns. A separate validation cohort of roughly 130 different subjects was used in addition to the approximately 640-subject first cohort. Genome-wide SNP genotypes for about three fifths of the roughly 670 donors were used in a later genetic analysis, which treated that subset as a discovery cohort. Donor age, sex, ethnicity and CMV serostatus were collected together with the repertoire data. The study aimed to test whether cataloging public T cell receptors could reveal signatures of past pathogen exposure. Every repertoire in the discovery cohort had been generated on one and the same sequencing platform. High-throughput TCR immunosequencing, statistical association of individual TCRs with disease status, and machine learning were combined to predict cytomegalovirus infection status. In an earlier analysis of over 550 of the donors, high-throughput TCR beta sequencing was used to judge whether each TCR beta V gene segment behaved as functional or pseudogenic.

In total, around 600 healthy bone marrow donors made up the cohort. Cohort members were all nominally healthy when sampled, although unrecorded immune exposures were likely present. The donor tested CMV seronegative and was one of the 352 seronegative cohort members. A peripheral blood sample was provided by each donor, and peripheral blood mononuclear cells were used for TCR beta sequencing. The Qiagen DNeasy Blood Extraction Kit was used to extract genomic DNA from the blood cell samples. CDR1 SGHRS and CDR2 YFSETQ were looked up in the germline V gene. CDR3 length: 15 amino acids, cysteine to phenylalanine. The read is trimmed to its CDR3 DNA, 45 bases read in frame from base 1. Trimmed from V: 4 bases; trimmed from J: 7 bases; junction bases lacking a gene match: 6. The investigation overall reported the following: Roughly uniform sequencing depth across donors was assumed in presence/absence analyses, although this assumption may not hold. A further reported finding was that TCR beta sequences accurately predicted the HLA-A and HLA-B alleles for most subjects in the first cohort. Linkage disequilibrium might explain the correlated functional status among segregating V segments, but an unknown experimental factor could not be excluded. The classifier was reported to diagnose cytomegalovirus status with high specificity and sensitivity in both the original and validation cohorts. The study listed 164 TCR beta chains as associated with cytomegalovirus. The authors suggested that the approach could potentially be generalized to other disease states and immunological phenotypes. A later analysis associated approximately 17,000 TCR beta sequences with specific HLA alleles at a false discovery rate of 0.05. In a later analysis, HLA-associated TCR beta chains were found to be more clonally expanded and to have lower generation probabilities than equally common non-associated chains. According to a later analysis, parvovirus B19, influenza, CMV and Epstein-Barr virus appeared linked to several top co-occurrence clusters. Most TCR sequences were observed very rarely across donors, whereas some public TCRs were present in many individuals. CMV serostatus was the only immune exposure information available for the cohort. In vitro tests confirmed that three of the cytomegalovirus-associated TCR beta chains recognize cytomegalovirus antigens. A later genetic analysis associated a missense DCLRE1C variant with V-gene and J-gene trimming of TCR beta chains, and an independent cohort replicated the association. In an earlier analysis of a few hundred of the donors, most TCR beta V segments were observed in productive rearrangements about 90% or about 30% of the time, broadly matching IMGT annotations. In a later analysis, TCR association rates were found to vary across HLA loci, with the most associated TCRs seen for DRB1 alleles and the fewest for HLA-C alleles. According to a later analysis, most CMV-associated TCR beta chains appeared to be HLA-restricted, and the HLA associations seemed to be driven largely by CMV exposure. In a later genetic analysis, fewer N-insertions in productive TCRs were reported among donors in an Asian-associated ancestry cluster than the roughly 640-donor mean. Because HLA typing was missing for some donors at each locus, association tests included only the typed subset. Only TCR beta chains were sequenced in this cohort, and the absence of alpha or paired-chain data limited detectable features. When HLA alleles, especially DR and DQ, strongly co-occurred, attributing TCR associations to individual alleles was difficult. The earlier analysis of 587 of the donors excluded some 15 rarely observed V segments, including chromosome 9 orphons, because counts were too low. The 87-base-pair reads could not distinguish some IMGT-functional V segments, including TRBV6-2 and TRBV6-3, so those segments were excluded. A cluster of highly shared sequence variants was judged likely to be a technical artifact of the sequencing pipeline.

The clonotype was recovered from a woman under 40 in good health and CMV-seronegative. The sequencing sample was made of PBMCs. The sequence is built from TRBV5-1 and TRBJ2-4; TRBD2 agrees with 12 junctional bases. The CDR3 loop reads CASSPSGGAGNIQYF. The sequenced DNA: TGCGCCAGCAGCCCTAGCGGGGGGGCCGGGAACATTCAGTACTTC.